This TCR beta chain was sequenced for a study of response to subunit inactivated influenza vaccine. The sample holds a few counts of this clonotype. Its antigen remains unknown. Overall study findings and caveats: New T cells are recruited in small numbers by each seasonal influenza vaccination, according to the authors' suggestion.

The germline CDR1 and CDR2 sequences are MNHEY and SMNVEV (reference sequence). The CDR3 spans 13 residues. V lost 3 bases and J 12 bases, leaving 15 bases between the germline ends. TCRdb reprocessed the RT-PCR reads via MiXCR and lists one record per CDR3 protein. The sample shows 200,000 to 250,000 distinct CDR3 sequences, about 12% of them seen only once. This receptor was taken from a man in his forties or fifties who received an inactivated influenza vaccine. The source was non-naive T cells sorted from PBMCs, collected 14 days before vaccination. The chain couples TRBV27 to TRBJ2-1; no reliable D call. The CDR3 loop is CASSFSAAGGQFF. In DNA form, the CDR3 reads TGTGCCAGCAGTTTCAGTGCAGCAGGCGGGCAGTTCTTC.